The 21 T cell receptor beta chains presented below share a single source sample, sequenced in a study of cytomegalovirus exposure and HLA in healthy donors. Vbeta (60) and Jbeta (13) primers were used in the PCR. This table comes from immunoSEQ multiplex PCR, and its TCRdb copy is limited to in-frame clones, with some not included. This sample carries roughly 200,000 clones, about 80% of them seen once, and the ten largest clones take about 0.5%. Material for sequencing was PBMCs. The receptors were gathered from a woman in her 50s in good health and CMV-seronegative.

V gene TRBV11-2 combines with J gene TRBJ2-7, with D maybe TRBD2 (5 bases). The CDR3 has 15 amino acids. Trimming pared 5 bases from V and 0 bases from J, leaving 14 bases between. CDR1 SGHAT and CDR2 FQNNGV come from the germline V gene. CDR3 nucleotides: TGTGCCAGCAGCCCCCCGGGGAGTCTCTCCTACGAGCAGTACTTC. Translation: CASSPPGSLSYEQYF.

The genes are TRBV10-2 and TRBJ2-7; 8 bases fit TRBD2. Germline V gene lookup returns CDR1 WSHSY and CDR2 SAAADI. After removal of 3 bases from V and 2 bases from J, the junction contained 3 bases not matched to a gene. This CDR3 comprises 14 residues. The CDR3 is CASSDLAGPYEQYF. The CDR3 DNA reads as TGCGCCAGCAGTGACTTAGCGGGGCCCTACGAGCAGTACTTC.

The chain has TRBV28 and TRBJ1-2; TRBD1 matches 7 bases. V gave up 6 bases and J gave up 3 bases; unmatched junction bases: 7. The CDR3 runs to 14 residues. Germline V lookup: CDR1 MDHEN, CDR2 SYDVKM. For the CDR3, the DNA is TGTGCCAGCAGCCCTGGGGACAGCTACTATGGCTACACCTTC. Its protein is CASSPGDSYYGYTF.

The chain links TRBV19 to TRBJ2-5; no firm D call. This CDR3 is built from 14 residues. The germline V gene encodes CDR1 LNHDA and CDR2 SQIVND (reference sequence). The ends were cut back, 5 bases at V and 5 bases at J, with 15 bases in the middle. The CDR3 loop is CASSGSVLGETQYF. The CDR3 coding sequence is TGTGCCAGTAGTGGATCCGTTCTCGGGGAGACCCAGTACTTC. Based on the CDR3 plus reference TRBV19 and TRBJ2-5, the full variable domain is DGGITQSPKYLFRKEGQNVTLSCEQNLNHDAMYWYRQDPGQGLRLIYYSQIVNDFQKGDIAEGYSVSREKKESFPLTVTSAQKNPTAFYLCASSGSVLGETQYFGPGTRLLVL.

The chain joins TRBV7-2 to TRBJ2-5, with 7 bases lining up with TRBD2. CDR3 size: 14 residues. From germline, CDR1 is SGHTA and CDR2 FQGNSA. Germline trimming cut 5 bases from V and 5 bases from J; bases unmatched to any gene: 8. The CDR3, as DNA: TGTGCCAGCAGCGGAAGCGGGAAAGTGGAGACCCAGTACTTC. It codes for CASSGSGKVETQYF.

The chain employs TRBV28 and TRBJ2-3, with a possible D match to TRBD1 (6 bases). Germline values: CDR1 MDHEN, CDR2 SYDVKM. This CDR3 region has 17 residues. V gave up 8 bases and J gave up 4 bases, with 25 bases separating them. The DNA of the CDR3 is TGTGCCAGCCAGAAAACCAGGGGCAGGGTGGGCCCAGATACGCAGTATTTT. It codes for CASQKTRGRVGPDTQYF.

The rearrangement links TRBV5-6 to TRBJ1-1, with 8 bases matching TRBD1. The V segment lost 5 bases and the J segment 2 bases; nucleotides outside the gene matches: 5. CDR3 length: 14 residues. The germline V gene has CDR1 SGHDT and CDR2 YYEEEE. For the CDR3, the DNA is TGTGCCAGCAGGTCCGGGACAGGCAACACTGAAGCTTTCTTT. This encodes CASRSGTGNTEAFF. The full variable domain, rest sourced from reference TRBV5-6 and TRBJ1-1, is DAGVTQSPTHLIKTRGQQVTLRCSPKSGHDTVSWYQQALGQGPQFIFQYYEEEERQRGNFPDRFSGHQFPNYSSELNVNALLLGDSALYLCASRSGTGNTEAFFGQGTRLTVV.

The chain couples TRBV7-9 to TRBJ2-2; 8 positions match TRBD2. Germline values: CDR1 SEHNR, CDR2 FQNEAQ (reference sequence). The CDR3 runs to 16 residues. After removal of 4 bases from V and 4 bases from J, the junction contained 8 bases not matched to a gene. CDR3 sequence: CASSSRGGAVTGELFF. CDR3 sequence (DNA): TGTGCCAGCAGCTCTCGGGGGGGAGCGGTCACCGGGGAGCTGTTTTTT.

This chain connects TRBV15 to TRBJ2-7; D is uncertain. The CDR3 consists of 17 residues. Deletions cut 1 base from V and 5 bases from J, with 21 bases between. The germline gives CDR1 LNHNV, CDR2 YYDKDF (reference sequence). Here the CDR3 reads CATSRARPGFFPHEQYF. The CDR3 nucleotides read TGTGCCACCAGCAGAGCGCGCCCCGGGTTCTTTCCCCACGAGCAGTACTTC.

This clone was detected a few times. V gene TRBV19 combines with J gene TRBJ2-2; D may be TRBD2 (5 bases). V dropped 3 bases and J dropped 1 base, with 9 bases sitting between them. CDR3 length: 15 residues. CDR1 LNHDA and CDR2 SQIVND come from the germline V gene (reference sequence). Here the CDR3 reads CASSMMGRNTGELFF. The CDR3 coding sequence is TGTGCCAGTAGTATGATGGGGAGGAACACCGGGGAGCTGTTTTTT. Full variable domain (outside the CDR3, taken from reference TRBV19 and TRBJ2-2): DGGITQSPKYLFRKEGQNVTLSCEQNLNHDAMYWYRQDPGQGLRLIYYSQIVNDFQKGDIAEGYSVSREKKESFPLTVTSAQKNPTAFYLCASSMMGRNTGELFFGEGSRLTVL.

The V gene is TRBV7-6, the J gene TRBJ2-7; 10 positions match TRBD1. Germline V gives CDR1 SGHVS, CDR2 FNYEAQ. CDR3 length equals 15 residues. V shed 3 bases, J shed 2 bases, and the junction held 4 bases outside the gene matches. The CDR3 region is CASSLQGQGTYEQYF. The CDR3 coding sequence is TGTGCCAGCAGCTTGCAGGGACAGGGGACCTACGAGCAGTACTTC.

The chain links TRBV19 to TRBJ2-1; 10 bases are shared with TRBD2. Looked up from germline, CDR1 is LNHDA and CDR2 is SQIVND (reference sequence). The CDR3 totals 17 residues. J was trimmed by 0 bases and V by 8 bases; bases with no gene match: 10. The DNA for the CDR3 is TGTGCCAGTGACGATAGCGGGGGGTTGGGCTCCTACAATGAGCAGTTCTTC. It translates to CASDDSGGLGSYNEQFF.

The V gene is TRBV27, the J gene TRBJ2-5; D is possibly TRBD1 (6 bases). The germline CDR1 and CDR2 sequences are MNHEY and SMNVEV (reference sequence). This CDR3 is 13 amino acids long. V was trimmed by 5 bases and J by 5 bases, leaving 12 bases between them. CDR3 in amino acids: CASSRQGWETQYF. The CDR3 DNA sequence: TGTGCCAGCAGTAGGCAGGGGTGGGAGACCCAGTACTTC.

Here the CDR3 reads CASSLERGEQYF. The CDR3 bases are TGTGCCAGCAGCTTAGAAAGGGGTGAGCAGTACTTC. The J gene is TRBJ2-7, the V gene TRBV7-8; possible D gene TRBD1, 5 bases. V lost 1 base and J 7 bases, leaving 8 bases between the germline ends. Looked up from germline, CDR1 is SGHVS and CDR2 is FQNEAQ. The CDR3 is made up of 12 amino acids. The whole variable domain, filled in from reference TRBV7-8 and TRBJ2-7, reads GAGVSQSPRYKVAKRGQDVALRCDPISGHVSLFWYQQALGQGPEFLTYFQNEAQLDKSGLPSDRFFAERPEGSVSTLKIQRTQQEDSAVYLCASSLERGEQYFGPGTRLTVT.

This chain joins TRBV7-6 and TRBJ2-1; TRBD2 agrees at 8 bases. In germline, CDR1 is SGHVS, CDR2 FNYEAQ. The CDR3 consists of 16 residues. Trimming took 3 bases from V and 2 from J; bases not matched to a gene: 6. The CDR3, as DNA: TGTGCCAGCAGCTTGGACGGGGGGGGCCCCTACAATGAGCAGTTCTTC. Translating it yields CASSLDGGGPYNEQFF.

This clone was found once. The chain joins TRBV14 to TRBJ2-7; D possibly corresponds to TRBD1 (6 bases). From germline, CDR1 is SGHDN and CDR2 FVKESK. CDR3 size: 16 residues. Trimming left V 4 bases short and J 1 base short, with 17 bases between. The CDR3 spells CASSLSGTRRSYEQYF. The CDR3 DNA sequence: TGTGCCAGCAGCCTATCCGGGACACGGAGGTCCTACGAGCAGTACTTC.

The chain joins TRBV11-2 to TRBJ1-2; 9 bases agree with TRBD1. Trimming at V came to 0 bases and at J to 5 bases, leaving 10 bases not matched to a gene. This CDR3 is 17 amino acids long. In germline, CDR1 is SGHAT, CDR2 FQNNGV. The CDR3 loop is CASSLDAGTGLPYGYTF. The CDR3 DNA follows: TGTGCCAGCAGCTTAGACGCCGGGACAGGGCTGCCGTATGGCTACACCTTC.

This chain connects TRBV28 to TRBJ2-2; TRBD2 might be the D (6 bases). V was shortened by 5 bases and J by 5 bases, with 18 bases between the two germline ends. CDR1 and CDR2 (germline): MDHEN, SYDVKM. There are 16 residues in the CDR3. The CDR3 region is CASSLPRDGRTGELFF. CDR3 nucleotides: TGTGCCAGCAGTCTTCCCAGGGATGGGAGGACCGGGGAGCTGTTTTTT.

V and J are TRBV7-6 and TRBJ2-3; TRBD2 might be the D (6 bases). Germline V gives CDR1 SGHVS, CDR2 FNYEAQ. The CDR3 sequence is 13 residues long. V shed 1 base and J shed 6 bases, with 8 bases lying between them. CDR3 residues: CASSLGGADTQYF. In DNA form, the CDR3 reads TGTGCCAGCAGCTTAGGCGGGGCGGATACGCAGTATTTT.

This chain's CDR3 is CASSEAGKRYEQYF. CDR3 bases: TGCGCCAGCAGTGAAGCGGGGAAGCGTTACGAGCAGTACTTC. This rearrangement joins TRBV10-1 to TRBJ2-5, with 7 nucleotides matching TRBD2. The J call may be in error: the DNA end matches TRBJ2-7 better. Germline CDR1 is WNHNN and CDR2 is SYGVQD (reference sequence). The CDR3 is made up of 14 amino acids.

The V and J genes are TRBV28 and TRBJ2-3; a possible D gene is TRBD2 (6 bases). This CDR3 comprises 13 residues. Trimming removed 3 bases at V and 5 bases at J, with 9 bases between. Germline V gene sequence: CDR1 MDHEN, CDR2 SYDVKM. This CDR3 is CASSLGRLDTQYF. The CDR3 DNA sequence: TGTGCCAGCAGTTTGGGGAGGTTAGATACGCAGTATTTT.